This T cell receptor (beta chain) stems from a study of cytomegalovirus exposure and HLA in healthy donors. Regarding the study as a whole: Associated with cytomegalovirus, according to the listing, were 170 or so TCR beta chains.

The primer mix had 60 Vbeta and 13 Jbeta primers. Profiling relied on immunoSEQ multiplex PCR, and the TCRdb table lists in-frame clones only, not all of them. This table holds 110,000 or so clones, roughly 70% found once. As regards this clone: The target antigen is unknown.

Source material: PBMCs. The sequence derives from a woman between 65 and 79 years old in good health and CMV-seropositive.

The CDR3 DNA is TGTGCCAGCTCACCACGTTCAGAACCCTACGAGCAGTACTTC. It translates to CASSPRSEPYEQYF. This sequence joins TRBV18 and TRBJ2-7; no firm D call. This CDR3 is 14 amino acids long. V gave up 1 base and J gave up 2 bases, with 9 bases separating them. CDR1 and CDR2 from the germline V gene are KGHSH and LQKENI.